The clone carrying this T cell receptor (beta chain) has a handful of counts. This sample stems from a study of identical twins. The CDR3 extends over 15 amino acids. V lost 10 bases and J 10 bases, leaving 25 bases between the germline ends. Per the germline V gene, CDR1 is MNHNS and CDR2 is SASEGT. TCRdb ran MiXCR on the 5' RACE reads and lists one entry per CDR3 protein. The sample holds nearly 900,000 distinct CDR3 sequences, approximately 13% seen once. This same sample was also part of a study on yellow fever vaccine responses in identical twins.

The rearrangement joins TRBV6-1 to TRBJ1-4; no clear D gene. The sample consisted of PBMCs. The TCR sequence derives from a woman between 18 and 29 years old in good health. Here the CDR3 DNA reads TGTGCCACCCACGGGCTAGACCGCGATATTCGAAAACTGTTTTTT. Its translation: CATHGLDRDIRKLFF.